The 20 T cell receptor beta chains below all came from one sample that was sequenced in a study of blood T cell repertoires in COVID-19. Some clones are missing from TCRdb's copy, which holds only in-frame ones; the method was immunoSEQ multiplex PCR. The table records roughly 140,000 clones, roughly 84% of them present only once. Sequencing was carried out using peripheral blood. The receptors shown here come from a woman between 55 and 75 years old with COVID-19, enrolled during active disease.

The chain recombines TRBV7-3 with TRBJ2-1; TRBD2 matches at 7 bases. V dropped 2 bases and J dropped 7; count of bases not matched to a gene: 8. The germline V gene encodes CDR1 SGHTA and CDR2 FQGTGA. The CDR3 is 15 amino acids. The CDR3 spells CASSLLGGSVNEQFF. For the CDR3, the DNA is TGTGCCAGCAGCTTATTAGGCGGGAGTGTAAATGAGCAGTTCTTC.

This chain connects TRBV19 to TRBJ1-2; 10 nucleotides agree with TRBD1. Germline V gene lookup returns CDR1 LNHDA and CDR2 SQIVND (reference sequence). The CDR3 totals 14 residues. The ends lost 5 bases at V and 4 bases at J; junction bases unmatched: 4. The CDR3 region is CASSQTGGGYGYTF. CDR3 nucleotide sequence: TGTGCCAGTAGTCAGACAGGGGGCGGCTATGGCTACACCTTC. The entire variable domain, with the rest obtained from reference TRBV19 and TRBJ1-2, is as follows: DGGITQSPKYLFRKEGQNVTLSCEQNLNHDAMYWYRQDPGQGLRLIYYSQIVNDFQKGDIAEGYSVSREKKESFPLTVTSAQKNPTAFYLCASSQTGGGYGYTFGSGTRLTVV.

This chain connects TRBV7-8 to TRBJ2-1; D might be TRBD1 (6 bases). CDR1 is SGHVS, CDR2 FQNEAQ, per germline. This CDR3 contains 17 residues. The V gene lost 6 bases and the J gene lost 0 bases, with 18 bases spanning the gap. The CDR3 DNA follows: TGTGCCAGCAGGGACGTCAGGGGCGTGAGCTCCTACAATGAGCAGTTCTTC. Amino acid sequence: CASRDVRGVSSYNEQFF.

The chain is built from TRBV27 and TRBJ2-1, with TRBD2 matching 11 bases. The CDR3 runs 16 residues. J was trimmed by 3 bases and V by 5 bases; bases with no gene match: 6. CDR1 is MNHEY and CDR2 is SMNVEV in the germline V gene (reference sequence). The CDR3 region has the DNA TGTGCCAGCAGTACCGCCGGGACTAGCGGCTACAATGAGCAGTTCTTC. Its translation is CASSTAGTSGYNEQFF.

V is TRBV12-3 or TRBV12-4 and J is TRBJ1-1; D gene ambiguous. The CDR3 is made up of 12 amino acids. The germline V and J ends were trimmed by 3 bases and 4 bases, with 6 bases remaining between them. The CDR3 sequence is CASSFPSTEAFF. DNA of the CDR3: TGTGCCAGCAGTTTCCCCAGCACTGAAGCTTTCTTT.

The CDR3 protein is CRAGNRDEQYF. The CDR3 DNA follows: TGCAGGGCCGGGAACAGGGACGAGCAGTACTTC. J is TRBJ2-7 and V is TRBV20-1; D perhaps matches TRBD1 (6 bases). Per germline, CDR1 DFQATT and CDR2 SNEGSKA (reference sequence). CDR3 length: 11 residues.

The chain links TRBV29-1 to TRBJ1-2, with 8 nucleotides matching TRBD1. There are 13 residues in the CDR3. V shed 4 bases, J shed 8 bases, and the junction held 9 bases outside the gene matches. Germline CDR1 is SQVTM and CDR2 is ANQGSEA. The CDR3 reads CSVVRTGREGYTF. The CDR3 coding sequence is TGCAGCGTTGTAAGGACAGGGAGGGAAGGCTACACCTTC. The full variable domain, rest sourced from reference TRBV29-1 and TRBJ1-2, is SAVISQKPSRDICQRGTSLTIQCQVDSQVTMMFWYRQQPGQSLTLIATANQGSEATYESGFVIDKFPISRPNLTFSTLTVSNMSPEDSSIYLCSVVRTGREGYTFGSGTRLTVV.

V gene TRBV24-1 combines with J gene TRBJ2-2; D not certain. The CDR3 sequence is 12 residues long. Germline assignment: CDR1 KGHDR and CDR2 SFDVKD. Trimming stripped 7 bases from V and 0 bases from J, with 2 bases between. This CDR3 is CATSSNTGELFF. DNA of the CDR3: TGTGCCACCAGCTCGAACACCGGGGAGCTGTTTTTT.

This clone was seen only a few times. CDR3 DNA sequence: TGTGCCACCAGTGACCGACTAGCGGGTTACAATGAGCAGTTCTTC. The encoded protein is CATSDRLAGYNEQFF. The chain recombines TRBV24-1 with TRBJ2-1, with 10 bases matching TRBD2. Trimming at V came to 4 bases and at J to 4 bases, leaving 3 bases not matched to a gene. CDR3 length: 15 amino acids. Germline V gene sequence: CDR1 KGHDR, CDR2 SFDVKD.

The chain carries TRBV30 and TRBJ1-5, with D hard to call. The germline V and J ends were trimmed by 2 bases and 5 bases, with 10 bases remaining between them. CDR3 length: 13 residues. Germline CDR1 GTSNPN, CDR2 SVGIG (reference sequence). CDR3 loop: CAWSPTWDQPQHF. The DNA of the CDR3 is TGTGCCTGGAGTCCGACTTGGGATCAGCCCCAGCATTTT. Looking up the rest from reference TRBV30 and TRBJ1-5 gives the full variable domain: SQTIHQWPATLVQPVGSPLSLECTVEGTSNPNLYWYRQAAGRGLQLLFYSVGIGQISSEVPQNLSASRPQDRQFILSSKKLLLSDSGFYLCAWSPTWDQPQHFGDGTRLSIL.

The chain combines TRBV5-4 with TRBJ2-2, with 10 bases identical to TRBD2. Looked up from germline, CDR1 is SGHNT and CDR2 is YYREEE (reference sequence). There are 17 residues in the CDR3. V lost 0 bases and J lost 6; bases outside the gene matches: 8. The CDR3: CASSLAWLAGDAGELFF. The CDR3, as DNA: TGTGCCAGCAGCTTGGCCTGGCTAGCGGGAGACGCCGGGGAGCTGTTTTTT.

The chain recombines TRBV9 with TRBJ1-3; D not certain. Germline CDR1 SGDLS, CDR2 YYNGEE. The CDR3 runs 14 residues. Trimming removed 3 bases from V and 0 bases from J, with 7 bases in between. The CDR3 nucleotides read TGTGCCAGCAGCGCCGCGGCCTCTGGAAACACCATATATTTT. Translated: CASSAAASGNTIYF.

The V and J genes are TRBV5-4 and TRBJ1-4; D is ambiguous. The CDR3 covers 13 residues. CDR1 and CDR2 from the germline V gene are SGHNT and YYREEE (reference sequence). V was clipped by 2 bases and J by 8 bases, with 10 bases between them. This CDR3 is CASSLTGIEKLFF. The DNA for the CDR3 is TGTGCCAGCAGCTTAACCGGGATCGAAAAACTGTTTTTT.

J is TRBJ2-2 and V is TRBV3-1 (or the pseudogene TRBV3-2), with a tentative D call TRBD1 (6 bases). V was cut by 3 bases and J by 0 bases, with 14 bases left in between. Looked up from germline, CDR1 is LGHDT and CDR2 is YNNKEL (reference sequence). This CDR3 region has 17 residues. The CDR3 is CASSQNLGGSNTGELFF. The CDR3, as DNA: TGTGCCAGCAGCCAGAACCTAGGGGGTTCGAACACCGGGGAGCTGTTTTTT.

This clone has only one observation. J is TRBJ1-5 and V is TRBV27, with TRBD1 matching 7 bases. CDR1 and CDR2 from the germline V gene are MNHEY and SMNVEV (reference sequence). The V gene end was trimmed by 4 bases and the J gene end by 0 bases; junction bases not matched to a gene: 3. CDR3 length: 15 amino acids. CDR3 protein: CASSWDSLSNQPQHF. CDR3 bases: TGTGCCAGCAGTTGGGACAGTCTTAGCAATCAGCCCCAGCATTTT.

V and J are TRBV4-2 and TRBJ2-1; 12 bases are shared with TRBD2. Trimming cost V 1 base and J 6 bases; bases outside gene matches: 1. In germline, CDR1 is LGHNA, CDR2 YNFKEQ. The CDR3 is 15 residues long. This CDR3 reads CASSQGTSGVNEQFF. The CDR3 nucleotides read TGTGCCAGCAGCCAAGGGACTAGCGGGGTCAATGAGCAGTTCTTC.

The genes are TRBV10-3 and TRBJ1-1; 7 bases match TRBD1. CDR1 ENHRY and CDR2 SYGVKD come from the germline V gene. The V segment lost 7 bases and the J segment 11 bases; nucleotides outside the gene matches: 13. The CDR3 consists of 13 residues. The CDR3 is CAIKEGRGLLAFF. In DNA form, the CDR3 reads TGTGCCATCAAGGAAGGTAGGGGGCTATTGGCTTTCTTT.

CDR3 coding DNA: TGTGCCAGCAGCTTAGGTACTAGTTCAGTAGATACGCAGTATTTT. Amino acid sequence: CASSLGTSSVDTQYF. V usage is TRBV11-1 and J usage is TRBJ2-3; D is possibly TRBD2 (5 bases). This CDR3 is 15 amino acids long. V was cut by 1 base and J by 5 bases, with 13 bases left in between. Looked up from germline, CDR1 is SGHAT and CDR2 is FQDESV (reference sequence). The complete variable domain, with remaining parts taken from reference TRBV11-1 and TRBJ2-3, reads EAEVAQSPRYKITEKSQAVAFWCDPISGHATLYWYRQILGQGPELLVQFQDESVVDDSQLPKDRFSAERLKGVDSTLKIQPAELGDSAMYLCASSLGTSSVDTQYFGPGTRLTVL.

The genes are TRBV4-1 and TRBJ1-5; 10 nucleotides line up with TRBD1. CDR1 is MGHRA, CDR2 YSYEKL, per germline. CDR3 length: 17 amino acids. Trimming cost V 1 base and J 3 bases; bases outside gene matches: 6. CDR3 DNA: TGCGCCAGCAGCCAAGTGACAGGGGGCCTTACCAATCAGCCCCAGCATTTT. It translates to CASSQVTGGLTNQPQHF.

The genes are TRBV11-2 and TRBJ1-1; unclear D gene. Between the trimmed V and J ends, which lost 2 bases and 1 base, there was a span of 5 bases. CDR3 length: 13 amino acids. Germline V lookup: CDR1 SGHAT, CDR2 FQNNGV. The CDR3 nucleotides are TGTGCCAGCAGCTTAACATCGAACACTGAAGCTTTCTTT. Its protein is CASSLTSNTEAFF. Drawing the rest from reference TRBV11-2 and TRBJ1-1, the complete variable domain is EAGVAQSPRYKIIEKRQSVAFWCNPISGHATLYWYQQILGQGPKLLIQFQNNGVVDDSQLPKDRFSAERLKGVDSTLKIQPAKLEDSAVYLCASSLTSNTEAFFGQGTRLTVV.